The subject of this entry is one TCR beta chain. The specificity of this receptor is unknown. No quality values exist for individual bases; no much larger clone is one base distant. The germline V gene specifies MNHNS as CDR1 and SASEGT as CDR2. Counted from cysteine to phenylalanine, this CDR3 has 16 amino acids. Only the CDR3 DNA is retained, 48 bases long and in frame from the first base. Trimming takes 3 bases from V and 2 bases from J, and the germline ends sit 13 bases apart. The data originate from a study of blood T cell repertoires in COVID-19 (dated by TCRdb to between 2020 and 2021). Background on the whole study: The collaborator samples originated in the United States, Italy and Spain and spanned the acute and convalescent phases of COVID-19. The prospective study material was composed of cDNA or gDNA derived from T cells, B-cell-depleted T cells, or PBMCs. The dataset comprised deeply sampled blood TCRbeta repertoires from subjects exposed to, actively infected with, or recovered from COVID-19. A freely available public database, intended as a resource for researchers studying the immune response to SARS-CoV-2, is where the repertoires were released. The samples were drawn from two sources: the first 160 participants of the ongoing ImmuneRACE study, and 1,200 or so subjects contributed by 6 global collaborators. Sample metadata almost always included a de-identified subject ID, COVID-19 status, age in years and sex. Where HLA class I and class II types were available, the types were taken from metadata supplied by the sample provider, not from assay-based typing.

Participants in the prospective study were aged roughly 18 to 100 years, lived in about two dozen United States geographic areas, and enrolled through a virtual design. In the prospective study, participants were assigned to cohorts based on the clinical history participants reported in a screening survey and a study questionnaire. Exposed participants were defined as having been in contact with someone with a PCR-confirmed or clinician-diagnosed COVID-19 case within 2 weeks of study entry. In the prospective study, mobile phlebotomists collected whole blood, serum and a nasopharyngeal or oropharyngeal swab from each participant. Over an approximately 2-month period, participants in the prospective study had the option of providing additional blood draws and questionnaires. Before DNA extraction, blood samples from the prospective study were shipped at room temperature or frozen. TCRbeta CDR3 regions were amplified from genomic DNA using the immunoSEQ Assay, a bias-controlled multiplex PCR. As for how the authors treated the data: Nucleated cell counts per sample were estimated from amplification of reference gene primers within the assay. To quantify the absolute abundance of each unique TCRbeta CDR3 rearrangement, sequence reads were collapsed and filtered. Productive Simpson clonality was computed per sample as the square root of Simpson's diversity index over productive rearrangements. The table was pulled from immuneACCESS by TCRdb, which kept in-frame rearrangements only. Such tables lose some clones; where checked, under half of the loss comes from unresolved V genes, and the rest has no known cause. The V and J calls and clone size were taken over from that table, and D and trimming were inferred from the DNA. The sample table holds about 150,000 clones, of which roughly 84% were seen once. The ten biggest clones cover about 5.2% of the sample.

Points the paper makes about the study in general: The amount of clinical and demographic metadata varied by source and participant and was provided uncurated.

Material for sequencing was PBMCs or T cells enriched from blood (not recorded which). This clonotype was sampled from a man in his 70s who had been exposed to COVID-19. Here the chain combines TRBV6-1 and TRBJ1-4; possibly the D gene is TRBD1, per 6 matching bases. The CDR3 loop reads CASSERQASTNEKLFF. In nucleotide form, the sequence is TGTGCCAGCAGTGAGAGACAGGCCAGCACTAATGAAAAACTGTTTTTT.